The clone carrying this TCR beta chain came up a few times. The antigen is not known. Sampled while nominally healthy, donors likely had unrecorded immune exposures. Per germline, CDR1 SGHNT and CDR2 YYREEE (reference sequence). The CDR3 loop spans 16 amino acids. V lost 9 bases and J lost 5; bases outside the gene matches: 14. The data were taken from a study of cytomegalovirus exposure and HLA in healthy donors. Study observations and caveats: Reportedly, TCR beta sequences accurately predicted HLA-A and HLA-B alleles in most subjects. There were fewer than 200 TCR beta chains listed as cytomegalovirus-associated.

Primers: 60 Vbeta forward and 13 Jbeta reverse. Sequencing was performed with immunoSEQ multiplex PCR; in TCRdb, only in-frame clones are kept and a portion is missing. This table has about 150,000 clones, about 80% appearing once. Source material: PBMCs. This rearrangement joins TRBV5-4 to TRBJ2-2; 9 nucleotides agree with TRBD2. The receptor was isolated from a woman in her 30s in good health and CMV-seropositive. CDR3 nucleotide sequence: TGTGCCACCACAAGAGTAGCGGGAGTGAATACCGGGGAGCTGTTTTTT. Translating it yields CATTRVAGVNTGELFF. The complete variable domain, with remaining parts taken from reference TRBV5-4 and TRBJ2-2, reads ETGVTQSPTHLIKTRGQQVTLRCSSQSGHNTVSWYQQALGQGPQFIFQYYREEENGRGNFPPRFSGLQFPNYSSELNVNALELDDSALYLCATTRVAGVNTGELFFGEGSRLTVL.